The 14 T cell receptor beta chains below all came from one sample that was sequenced in a study of blood T cell repertoires in COVID-19. Sequencing was performed with immunoSEQ multiplex PCR; in TCRdb, only in-frame clones are kept and a portion is missing. The table has approximately 75,000 clones, around 89% seen once. Sequenced: peripheral blood. The receptor set was obtained from a man in his 60s with acute or convalescent COVID-19.

This clone was detected only once. This chain links TRBV6-5 with TRBJ1-3; D uncertain. V dropped 0 bases and J dropped 0 bases, with 6 bases sitting between them. CDR1 is MNHEY, CDR2 SVGAGI, per germline. There are 15 residues in the CDR3. DNA of the CDR3: TGTGCCAGCAGTTACTCTTCCTACTCTGGAAACACCATATATTTT. Protein sequence: CASSYSSYSGNTIYF.

V gene TRBV5-6 combines with J gene TRBJ1-2; 8 bases are shared with TRBD1. The CDR3 runs to 16 residues. The V gene end was trimmed by 4 bases and the J gene end by 7 bases; junction bases not matched to a gene: 15. Germline lookup yields CDR1 SGHDT and CDR2 YYEEEE. CDR3 amino acids: CASSEDRVAIAFGYTF. CDR3 DNA sequence: TGTGCCAGCAGCGAGGACAGGGTAGCTATCGCTTTTGGCTACACCTTC.

The chain carries TRBV6-2 or TRBV6-3 and TRBJ2-7; TRBD2 is a possible D gene (5 bases). CDR1 and CDR2 from the germline V gene are MNHEY and SVGEGT. Trimming shortened V by 6 bases and J by 4 bases, and 13 bases separated the two germline ends. The CDR3 sequence is 13 residues long. The CDR3 DNA follows: TGTGCCAGCAGCCCCCTAGGGAGATACGAGCAGTACTTC. Protein sequence: CASSPLGRYEQYF.

The gene calls are TRBV3-1 (or the pseudogene TRBV3-2) and TRBJ2-3; D possibly corresponds to TRBD1 (6 bases). The germline V and J ends were trimmed by 3 bases and 1 base, with 8 bases remaining between them. The CDR3 consists of 14 residues. Per germline, CDR1 LGHDT and CDR2 YNNKEL (reference sequence). This CDR3 reads CASSQGAGTDTQYF. As DNA, the CDR3 is TGTGCCAGCAGCCAGGGGGCTGGCACAGATACGCAGTATTTT.

Written as DNA, the CDR3 is TGCGCCAGCAGAGGTACCACAGGGGGCAGTTATGGCTACACCTTC. It translates to CASRGTTGGSYGYTF. The chain recombines TRBV5-1 with TRBJ1-2; 9 bases line up with TRBD1. The CDR3 consists of 15 residues. The junction had 10 bases not matched to a gene; V was cut back by 5 bases and J by 5 bases. Germline lookup yields CDR1 SGHRS and CDR2 YFSETQ.

The chain links TRBV19 to TRBJ2-6; TRBD1 matches at 11 bases. The CDR3 contains 17 residues. J was trimmed by 12 bases and V by 3 bases; bases with no gene match: 13. Germline V gene sequence: CDR1 LNHDA, CDR2 SQIVND (reference sequence). The CDR3, as DNA: TGTGCCAGTAGTATTTGGTCCGGGACAGGGGGTTCCAGCGTCCTGACTTTC. Encoded protein: CASSIWSGTGGSSVLTF.

This rearrangement joins TRBV30 to TRBJ1-1; maybe TRBD1 (6 bases). Germline CDR1 is GTSNPN and CDR2 is SVGIG (reference sequence). The CDR3 contains 13 residues. V was clipped by 3 bases and J by 0 bases, with 8 bases between them. The CDR3 protein is CAWREGVNTEAFF. The CDR3 DNA is TGTGCCTGGAGAGAGGGGGTGAACACTGAAGCTTTCTTT. Full variable domain (rest looked up from reference TRBV30 and TRBJ1-1): SQTIHQWPATLVQPVGSPLSLECTVEGTSNPNLYWYRQAAGRGLQLLFYSVGIGQISSEVPQNLSASRPQDRQFILSSKKLLLSDSGFYLCAWREGVNTEAFFGQGTRLTVV.

The chain employs TRBV23-1 and TRBJ2-6; TRBD1 aligns across 7 bases. TRBV23-1 is an ORF for which the function is uncertain. With V trimmed by 5 bases and J by 0 bases, 10 bases remained unmatched. The CDR3 contains 18 residues. CDR3 nucleotide sequence: TGCGCCAGCAGTGACTCCGGGACAGCGATCTCTGGGGCCAACGTCCTGACTTTC. Amino acids: CASSDSGTAISGANVLTF.

The chain joins TRBV6-1 to TRBJ2-7; 7 nucleotides match TRBD2. This CDR3 is built from 17 residues. The junction had 17 bases not matched to a gene; V was cut back by 4 bases and J by 5 bases. Germline CDR1 reads MNHNS; CDR2 reads SASEGT. The DNA for the CDR3 is TGTGCCAGCAGTGTTCCATTTCTCGGGAGGTTTTCCCACGAGCAGTACTTC. Translating it yields CASSVPFLGRFSHEQYF.

The CDR3 sequence is CATSDFRGLAGDSDTQYF. The CDR3 DNA follows: TGTGCCACCAGTGATTTCCGGGGACTAGCGGGGGACTCAGATACGCAGTATTTT. This chain uses TRBV24-1 with TRBJ2-3; 14 bases match TRBD2. The V and J ends lost 1 base and 4 bases, in that order; junction bases with no gene match: 6. This CDR3 is 18 amino acids long. From germline, CDR1 is KGHDR and CDR2 SFDVKD.

The chain uses TRBV9 and TRBJ2-1; possible D gene TRBD2, 5 bases. From germline, CDR1 is SGDLS and CDR2 YYNGEE. V was trimmed by 4 bases and J by 1 base, leaving 12 bases between them. The CDR3 sequence is 15 residues long. The CDR3 DNA is TGTGCCAGCAGCCCGTCAGCGGAATCCTACAATGAGCAGTTCTTC. Translating gives CASSPSAESYNEQFF.

The chain couples TRBV7-3 to TRBJ2-5, with 8 positions matching TRBD2. Germline values: CDR1 SGHTA, CDR2 FQGTGA. Unmatched junction bases numbered 9, after V lost 5 bases and J lost 4 bases. The CDR3 has 15 amino acids. The CDR3 sequence is CASSAQRGPVETQYF. The CDR3 DNA follows: TGTGCCAGCAGCGCTCAGCGGGGGCCAGTAGAGACCCAGTACTTC.

This chain uses TRBV5-1 with TRBJ1-1, with D possibly matching TRBD1 (5 bases). CDR1 is SGHRS, CDR2 YFSETQ, per germline. The V and J ends lost 3 bases and 4 bases respectively, with 10 bases between them. The CDR3 consists of 13 residues. The CDR3, as DNA: TGCGCCAGCAGCTCCTCCGGGGGCACTGAAGCTTTCTTT. Amino acids: CASSSSGGTEAFF. Using reference TRBV5-1 and TRBJ1-1 for the parts outside the CDR3, the full variable domain is KAGVTQTPRYLIKTRGQQVTLSCSPISGHRSVSWYQQTPGQGLQFLFEYFSETQRNKGNFPGRFSGRQFSNSRSEMNVSTLELGDSALYLCASSSSGGTEAFFGQGTRLTVV.

The rearrangement joins TRBV2 to TRBJ1-1; tentatively, D is TRBD1 (5 bases). V lost 6 bases and J 4 bases, leaving 18 bases between the germline ends. The CDR3 loop spans 15 amino acids. The germline V gene encodes CDR1 SNHLY and CDR2 FYNNEI. The CDR3 DNA reads as TGTGCCAGCAGGGCGAGTTTGGGGGGGGGCACTGAAGCTTTCTTT. Its translation: CASRASLGGGTEAFF.